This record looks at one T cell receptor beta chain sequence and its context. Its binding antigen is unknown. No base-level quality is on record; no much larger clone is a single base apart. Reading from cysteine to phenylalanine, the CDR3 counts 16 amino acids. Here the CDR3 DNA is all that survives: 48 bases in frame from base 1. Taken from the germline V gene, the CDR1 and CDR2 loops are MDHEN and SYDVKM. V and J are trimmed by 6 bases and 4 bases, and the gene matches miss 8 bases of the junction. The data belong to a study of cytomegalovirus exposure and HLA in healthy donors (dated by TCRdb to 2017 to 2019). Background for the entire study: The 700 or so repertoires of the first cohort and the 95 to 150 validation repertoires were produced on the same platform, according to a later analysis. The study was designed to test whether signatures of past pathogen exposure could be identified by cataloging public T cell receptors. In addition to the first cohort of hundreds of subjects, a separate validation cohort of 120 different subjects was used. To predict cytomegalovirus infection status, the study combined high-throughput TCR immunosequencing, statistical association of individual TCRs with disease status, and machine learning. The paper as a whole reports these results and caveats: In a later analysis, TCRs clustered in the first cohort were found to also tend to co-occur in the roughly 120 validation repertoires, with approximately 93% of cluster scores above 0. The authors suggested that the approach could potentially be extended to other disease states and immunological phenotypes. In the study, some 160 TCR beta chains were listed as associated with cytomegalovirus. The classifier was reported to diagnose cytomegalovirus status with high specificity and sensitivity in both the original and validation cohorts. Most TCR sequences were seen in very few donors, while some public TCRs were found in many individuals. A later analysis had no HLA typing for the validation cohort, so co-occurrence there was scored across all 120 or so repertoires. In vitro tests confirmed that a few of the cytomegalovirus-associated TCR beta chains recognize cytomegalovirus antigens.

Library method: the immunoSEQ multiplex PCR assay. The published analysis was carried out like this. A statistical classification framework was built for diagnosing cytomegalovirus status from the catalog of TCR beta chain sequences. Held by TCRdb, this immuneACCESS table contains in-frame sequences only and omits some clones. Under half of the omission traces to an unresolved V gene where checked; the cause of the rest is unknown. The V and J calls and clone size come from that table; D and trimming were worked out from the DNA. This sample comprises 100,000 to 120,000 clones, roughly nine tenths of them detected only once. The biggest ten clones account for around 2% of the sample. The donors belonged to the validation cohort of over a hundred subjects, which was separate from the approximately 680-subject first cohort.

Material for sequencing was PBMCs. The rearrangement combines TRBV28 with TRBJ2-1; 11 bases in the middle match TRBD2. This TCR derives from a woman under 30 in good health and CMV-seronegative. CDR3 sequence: CASSSLLAGVYNEQFF. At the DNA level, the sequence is TGTGCCAGCAGCTCCCTACTAGCGGGGGTTTACAATGAGCAGTTCTTC. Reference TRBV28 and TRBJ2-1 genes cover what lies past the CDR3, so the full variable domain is DVKVTQSSRYLVKRTGEKVFLECVQDMDHENMFWYRQDPGLGLRLIYFSYDVKMKEKGDIPEGYSVSREKKERFSLILESASTNQTSMYLCASSSLLAGVYNEQFFGPGTRLTVL.